This TCR beta chain was retrieved from a study of cytomegalovirus exposure and HLA in healthy donors (dated by TCRdb to 2017 to 2019). In the study overall: In an earlier analysis of under 750 of the donors, 276 Gb of sequence data and roughly 100 million unique TCR beta sequences from about 180 million T cells were reported. Of the 300 to 500 genotyped donors, 80% to 90% were placed in the genetic ancestry cluster associated with self-reported Caucasian donors. To decide whether each TCR beta V gene segment behaved as functional or pseudogenic, an earlier analysis of nearly 600 of the donors relied on high-throughput TCR beta sequencing. Alongside the repertoire data, information on donor age, sex, ethnicity and CMV serostatus was compiled. The T cell repertoires of 670 or so subjects were profiled by immunosequencing and related to cytomegalovirus serostatus. HLA typing covered class I and class II loci at four-digit resolution. On average, around 240,000 unique TCR beta nucleotide sequences were sequenced per donor among a few hundred genotyped donors of the cohort, with roughly 18% of those sequences being non-productive. Besides the first cohort of 666 subjects, a separate validation cohort made up of 120 different subjects was used. Four to six DR-DQ haplotypes were handled as single units for association and clustering, since linkage in the cohort was strong. The number of typed donors differed by locus: about 629-630 for A, B, C, DRB1 and DQB1; some 540 for DQA1; some 590 for DPA1; and 450 to 480 for DPB1. The study aimed to test whether cataloging public T cell receptors could reveal signatures of past pathogen exposure. Approximately 310 gigabases of sequencing data and tens of millions of unique TCR sequences were included in an early release covering 550 to 650 HLA-typed donors. Every repertoire in the discovery cohort had been generated on one and the same sequencing platform. In the later analysis, no new phenotypic data were used to find candidate immune exposures; instead, reliance was placed on TCR beta sequences and their occurrence across donors. In a later genetic analysis, genome-wide SNP genotypes for 398 of the 666 donors were used, and that subset was treated as a discovery cohort. To study patterns of TCR occurrence, a later analysis re-analyzed previously published TCR beta repertoires from 500 to 850 donors and added high-resolution HLA genotyping. To predict cytomegalovirus infection status, the study combined high-throughput TCR immunosequencing, statistical association of individual TCRs with disease status, and machine learning.

The germline V gene (reference sequence) sets CDR1 to MNHNY and CDR2 to SVGAGI. V is shortened by 6 bases, J by 2 bases, and the region joining them spans 13 bases. From its cysteine to its phenylalanine, the CDR3 spans 14 amino acids. The retained sequence is limited to the CDR3, 42 bases, with the frame set at the first base. The library was built by means of the immunoSEQ multiplex PCR assay. For the multiplex PCR, a mixture combining 60 forward primers for TCR Vbeta segments and 13 reverse primers for TCR Jbeta segments was used. The CDR3 region of rearranged TCR beta genes was amplified from genomic DNA with a multiplex PCR assay. Amplified TCR beta libraries were sequenced as 87-base-pair reads on the Illumina HiSeq System. Concerning the study's data processing: In a later analysis, tens of millions of unique TCR beta chains were counted across the 650 to 700 repertoires, and roughly 11 million of these chains were shared by at least two donors. To remove PCR and sequencing errors, raw reads were error-corrected and collapsed into unique sequences using a nearest-neighbor algorithm that merged closely related sequences. Alignment of CDR3 sequences to IMGT reference sequences was used to assign V, D and J gene segments. For a sequence to be retained, at least a six-nucleotide match to both a V gene segment and a J gene segment was required. Rearrangements were called productive when the CDR3 lacked stop codons and stayed in frame with V and J; all others were non-productive. Following IMGT convention, CDR3 was defined as the stretch from the second conserved V-encoded cysteine to the conserved J-encoded phenylalanine. The earlier analysis of some 580 of the donors excluded any sequence lacking an unambiguous match to a single V gene segment. An earlier analysis of about 600 of the donors called V segments functional above 56.7% productive rearrangements and segregating when the between-donor standard deviation exceeded 5%. A statistical classification framework was built to diagnose cytomegalovirus status from the catalog of TCR beta chain sequences. In a later analysis, TCR nucleotide sequences were compared against IMGT/GENE-DB human TR gene sequences so that V and J genes could be assigned. The TCRdist pipeline was used in a later analysis to assign CDR3 sequences and most-parsimonious VDJ recombination scenarios. A later analysis defined each TCR beta chain by its CDR3 amino acid sequence plus V-gene family, and excluded reads lacking a unique V-gene family. As a way to deal with suspected cross-contamination and a sequencing artifact, a later analysis dropped approximately 570 nucleotide sequences that were highly shared and had low generation probability. In a later analysis, a clonal expansion index was calculated for each public chain from normalized within-repertoire ranks of inferred template counts. A later analysis computed generation probabilities with a VDJ recombination model fitted to out-of-frame rearrangements, and checked the results against IGoR. Hypergeometric tests were used in a later analysis to score TCR-TCR, TCR-HLA and TCR-CMV co-occurrence, with a repertoire-size bias correction applied to the TCR pairs. False discovery rates were estimated in a later analysis by permuting HLA or CMV assignments 20 times. A later analysis grouped co-occurring TCRs with DBSCAN, adding TCRdist sequence similarity when clustering within HLA-allele-positive subsets. Co-occurrence clustering excluded repertoires with fewer than 30,000 or more than 120,000 public chains, plus five with anomalous nucleotide sharing. Drawn from immuneACCESS, this table holds only the in-frame rearrangements with V and J called that TCRdb kept. Clones are partly lost; checked studies trace under half to an unresolved V gene and leave the rest unexplained. That table is the source of V, J and clone size, and D and trimming were worked out from the DNA. Present in this sample are fewer than 200,000 clones, 75% to 80% of which were seen just once. The top ten clonotypes cover about 6.4% of the sample.

What the study reported, not specific to this receptor: According to the authors, the approach could potentially be generalized to other disease states and immunological phenotypes. A further reported finding was that TCR beta sequences accurately predicted the HLA-A and HLA-B alleles for most subjects in the first cohort. Roughly uniform sequencing depth across donors was assumed in presence/absence analyses, although this assumption may not hold. The earlier analysis of around 600 of the donors excluded over 15 rarely observed V segments, including chromosome 9 orphons, because counts were too low. Immune exposure information for the cohort was limited to CMV serostatus. In a later analysis, HLA-associated TCR beta chains were found to be more clonally expanded and to have lower generation probabilities than equally common non-associated chains. Most TCR sequences were seen in very few donors, while some public TCRs were found in many individuals. Cytomegalovirus status was reported to be diagnosed by the classifier with high specificity and sensitivity in both the original and validation cohorts. Most CMV-associated TCR beta chains appeared to be HLA-restricted in a later analysis, and the HLA associations seemed to be driven largely by CMV exposure. When HLA alleles, especially DR and DQ, strongly co-occurred, TCR associations were difficult to assign to individual alleles. Correlated functional status among segregating V segments might reflect linkage disequilibrium, but an unknown experimental factor could not be ruled out. A later analysis associated some 17,000 TCR beta sequences with specific HLA alleles at a false discovery rate of 0.05. A later analysis reported that several top co-occurrence clusters appeared linked to parvovirus B19, influenza, CMV and Epstein-Barr virus. A cluster of highly shared sequence variants was judged likely to represent a technical artifact of the sequencing pipeline. In this cohort, only TCR beta chains were sequenced, and detectable features were limited by the absence of alpha or paired-chain data. A total of 164 TCR beta chains were listed by the study as associated with cytomegalovirus. In a later genetic analysis, a missense DCLRE1C variant was associated with V-gene and J-gene trimming of TCR beta chains, and the association was replicated in an independent cohort. Because the 87-base-pair reads could not distinguish some IMGT-functional V segments, including TRBV6-2 and TRBV6-3, those segments were excluded. A later analysis found that TCR association rates varied across HLA loci, with DRB1 alleles showing the most associated TCRs and HLA-C alleles the fewest. According to a later genetic analysis, donors in an Asian-associated ancestry cluster had fewer N-insertions in productive TCRs than the approximately 630-donor mean. A few of the identified cytomegalovirus-associated TCR beta chains were confirmed in vitro to be specific for cytomegalovirus antigens. Because some donors lacked HLA typing at each locus, the association tests relied only on the typed subset. In an earlier analysis of around 500 of the donors, most TCR beta V segments appeared in productive rearrangements about 87% or about 30% of the time, broadly matching IMGT annotations.

Of note for this clone: Its specific antigen is unknown. Base quality data are lacking; no much larger clone is found one base away.

The cohort consisted of 670 or so healthy bone marrow donors. At the time of sampling, every cohort member was nominally healthy, though immune exposures that went unrecorded were likely present. The donor was CMV seropositive and was included in the group of 250 to 300 seropositive cohort members. Each donor provided a peripheral blood sample, and peripheral blood mononuclear cells were used for TCR beta sequencing. Genomic DNA was extracted from the blood cell samples with the Qiagen DNeasy Blood Extraction Kit. Sequences were obtained from PBMCs. The TCR originated in a man aged 40-49 years in good health and CMV-seropositive. The V gene is TRBV6-6 and the J gene is TRBJ1-1; the D gene is unclear. The DNA sequence is as follows: TGTGCCAGCAGGGCCTCAACCGCCAACACTGAAGCTTTCTTT. This sequence encodes CASRASTANTEAFF.